Given below is one T cell receptor beta chain in context. This entry comes from a study of CD8 T cells in Susac syndrome. The V gene's germline CDR1 is SGHDT and CDR2 YYEEEE. The ends lost 3 bases at V and 4 bases at J; junction bases unmatched: 5. The CDR3 consists of 14 residues. The authors reverse transcribed about 0.5 to 1 ug RNA with random hexamers. TCRdb redid the calling of the immunoSEQ multiplex PCR reads with MiXCR, one entry per CDR3 protein. In the table there are tens of thousands of distinct CDR3 sequences, 96% of which are singletons. Sequencing used CD4+ T cells from PBMCs. This TCR was sampled from a human donor with multiple sclerosis. The rearrangement links TRBV5-6 to TRBJ1-1; 8 bases are shared with TRBD1. As DNA, the CDR3 is TGTGCCAGCAGCTCCGGACAGGGCGGCACTGAAGCTTTCTTT. The encoded protein is CASSSGQGGTEAFF.